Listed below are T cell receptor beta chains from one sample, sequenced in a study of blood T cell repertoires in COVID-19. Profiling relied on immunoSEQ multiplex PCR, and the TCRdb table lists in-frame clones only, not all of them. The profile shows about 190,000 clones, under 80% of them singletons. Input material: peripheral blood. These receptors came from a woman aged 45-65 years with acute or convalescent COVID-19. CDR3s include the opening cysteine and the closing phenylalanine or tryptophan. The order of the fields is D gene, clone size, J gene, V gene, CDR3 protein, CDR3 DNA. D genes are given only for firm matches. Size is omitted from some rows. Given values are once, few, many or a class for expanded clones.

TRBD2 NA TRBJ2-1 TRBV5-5 CASSLGLAGVFNEQFF TGTGCCAGCAGCTTGGGGCTAGCGGGGGTTTTTAATGAGCAGTTCTTC
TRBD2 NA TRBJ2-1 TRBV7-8 CASTWTTGGPRNEQFF TGTGCCAGCACTTGGACAACGGGAGGGCCGAGGAATGAGCAGTTCTTC
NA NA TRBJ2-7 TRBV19 CASTSDITGSYEQYF TGTGCCAGTACCTCGGATATAACGGGCTCCTACGAGCAGTACTTC
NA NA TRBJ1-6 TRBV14 CASSLYTASGLHF TGTGCCAGCAGCCTATACACGGCATCAGGCCTCCACTTT
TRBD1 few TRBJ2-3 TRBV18 CASSPSGTGSYTQYF TGTGCCAGCTCACCTTCCGGGACAGGGTCATATACGCAGTATTTT
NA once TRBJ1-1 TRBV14 CASSQDGEADTEAFF TGTGCCAGCAGCCAAGATGGGGAGGCGGACACTGAAGCTTTCTTT
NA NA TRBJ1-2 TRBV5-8 CASSLFAGGYTF TGTGCCAGCAGCTTGTTCGCGGGTGGCTACACCTTC
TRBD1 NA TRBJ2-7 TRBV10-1 CASSESRTGLSEQYF TGCGCCAGCAGTGAGTCTCGGACAGGATTGAGCGAGCAGTACTTC
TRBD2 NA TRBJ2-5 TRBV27 CASRAQGGRETQYF TGTGCCAGCAGGGCCCAGGGAGGGAGGGAGACCCAGTACTTC
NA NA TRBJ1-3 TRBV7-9 CASSSSGGGIYF TGTGCCAGCAGCTCGAGCGGTGGTGGCATATATTTT
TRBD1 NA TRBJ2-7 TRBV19 CASSRSGGTHEQYF TGTGCCAGTAGTCGGTCAGGGGGAACCCACGAGCAGTACTTC
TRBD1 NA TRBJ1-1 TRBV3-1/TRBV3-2 CASSRTLTGGNTEAFF TGTGCCAGCAGCCGTACCTTAACAGGGGGAAACACTGAAGCTTTCTTT
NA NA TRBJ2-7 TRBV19 CASSKGAFPYEQYF TGTGCCAGTAGTAAAGGGGCCTTCCCCTACGAGCAGTACTTC
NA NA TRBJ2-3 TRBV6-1 CASSGISHTASRTSTDTQYF TGTGCCAGCAGTGGGATTAGCCACACGGCGTCTCGAACTAGCACAGATACGCAGTATTTT
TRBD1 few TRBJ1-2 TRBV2 CASSWTGVGYGYTF TGTGCCAGCAGCTGGACAGGGGTGGGCTATGGCTACACCTTC
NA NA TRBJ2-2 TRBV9 CASSKLVTNTGELFF TGTGCCAGCAGCAAACTAGTGACTAACACCGGGGAGCTGTTTTTT
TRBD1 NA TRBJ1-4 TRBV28 CASRTGTGSLFF TGTGCCAGCAGGACCGGGACAGGGTCGCTGTTTTTT
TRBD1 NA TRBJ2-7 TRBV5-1 CASSLWQGATYEQYF TGCGCCAGCAGCTTATGGCAGGGGGCCACCTACGAGCAGTACTTC
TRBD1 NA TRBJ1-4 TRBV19 CASSIRAGTGGEKLFF TGTGCCAGTAGTATACGCGCCGGGACAGGGGGTGAAAAACTGTTTTTT
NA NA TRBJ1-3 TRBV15 CATSRDRGIGNTIYF TGTGCCACCAGCAGAGATCGGGGGATCGGAAACACCATATATTTT
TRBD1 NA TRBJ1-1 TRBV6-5 CASRLGRGRFGEAFF TGTGCCAGCAGGCTCGGCAGGGGGCGATTCGGTGAAGCTTTCTTT
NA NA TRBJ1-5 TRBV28 CASSPSGGGLSQPQHF TGTGCCAGCAGTCCCTCCGGGGGGGGGCTAAGTCAGCCCCAGCATTTT
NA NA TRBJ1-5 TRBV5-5 CASSLEWVSQPQHF TGTGCCAGCAGCTTGGAGTGGGTTAGCCAGCCCCAGCATTTT
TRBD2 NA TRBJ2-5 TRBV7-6 CASSLAPSGGGETQYF TGTGCCAGCAGCTTAGCCCCTAGCGGGGGAGGAGAGACCCAGTACTTC
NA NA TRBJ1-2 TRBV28 CASSSPGDGYGYTF TGTGCCAGCAGTTCCCCGGGGGACGGCTATGGCTACACCTTC
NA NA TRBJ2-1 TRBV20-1 CSAKTDWEQFF TGCAGTGCTAAGACTGATTGGGAGCAGTTCTTC
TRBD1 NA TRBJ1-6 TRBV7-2 CASSLGQANNSPLHF TGTGCCAGCAGCCTGGGACAGGCTAATAATTCACCCCTCCACTTT
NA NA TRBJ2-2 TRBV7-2 CASSAGYNTGELFF TGTGCCAGCAGCGCAGGCTACAACACCGGGGAGCTGTTTTTT
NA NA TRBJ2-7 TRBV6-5 CASSSGQEGHEQYF TGTGCCAGCAGCTCCGGCCAGGAGGGACACGAGCAGTACTTC
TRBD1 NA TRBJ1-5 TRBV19 CASSGRTGGPNTQHF TGTGCCAGTAGTGGAAGGACAGGGGGTCCGAATACCCAGCATTTT
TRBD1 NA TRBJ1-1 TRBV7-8 CASSLLSTGGAMNTEAFF TGTGCCAGCAGCTTATTGTCGACAGGGGGCGCGATGAACACTGAAGCTTTCTTT
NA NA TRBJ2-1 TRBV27 CASSLIIFDEQFF TGTGCCAGCAGTTTAATAATTTTCGATGAGCAGTTCTTC
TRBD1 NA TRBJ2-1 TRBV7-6 CASSRTGTGEGEQFF TGTGCCAGCAGCCGTACCGGGACAGGGGAGGGTGAGCAGTTCTTC
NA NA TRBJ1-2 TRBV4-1 CASSQAIRTNYGYTF TGCGCCAGCAGCCAAGCAATTAGAACCAACTATGGCTACACCTTC
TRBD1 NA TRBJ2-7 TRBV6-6 CASSAQGGPSYEQYF TGTGCCAGCAGCGCCCAAGGGGGCCCCTCCTACGAGCAGTACTTC
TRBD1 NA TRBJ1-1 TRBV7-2 CASSLQGAPTTEAFF TGTGCCAGCAGCTTACAGGGGGCGCCGACCACTGAAGCTTTCTTT
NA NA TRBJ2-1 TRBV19 CASSISVGLRSYNEQFF TGTGCCAGTAGTATAAGCGTCGGTCTCCGCTCCTACAATGAGCAGTTCTTC
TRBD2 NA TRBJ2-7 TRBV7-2 CASSLEGGRGYEQYF TGTGCCAGCAGCTTAGAGGGCGGGAGGGGTTACGAGCAGTACTTC
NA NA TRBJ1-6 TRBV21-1 CASSKDLTLDRDNSPLHF TGTGCCAGCAGCAAAGACTTAACCTTGGACAGGGACAATTCACCCCTCCACTTT
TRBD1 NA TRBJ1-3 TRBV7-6 CASSYQGARGNTIYF TGTGCCAGCAGCTATCAGGGGGCACGAGGAAACACCATATATTTT
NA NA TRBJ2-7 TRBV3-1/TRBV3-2 CASSSPRREQYF TGTGCCAGCAGCTCCCCGAGGCGCGAGCAGTACTTC